This T cell receptor (beta chain) was obtained from a study of B cell selection in AIRE deficiency. Regulatory T cells were sorted as CD4+CD25hiCD127low/negative. Only in-frame clones appear in the TCRdb table, and some are missing; sequencing was by immunoSEQ multiplex PCR. The sample contains approximately 26,000 clones, 92% of which appear only once. The sample taken for sequencing was CD4+CD25+ Tregs sorted from PBMCs. This clonotype originated in a human donor in good health.

The CDR3 DNA reads as TGCAGCGTGCAGCAATACGTCGATGAGCAGTTCTTC. Translation: CSVQQYVDEQFF. This sequence joins TRBV29-1 and TRBJ2-1; no clear D. CDR3 length: 12 residues. Germline V CDR1 and CDR2: SQVTM, ANQGSEA. V was trimmed by 6 bases and J by 8 bases, leaving 14 bases between them.